The clone carrying this T cell receptor beta chain occurred once. The data were taken from a study of blood T cell repertoires in COVID-19. The CDR3 is 15 residues long. CDR1 is LNHDA and CDR2 is SQIVND in the germline V gene (reference sequence). Trimming took off 7 bases at V and 0 bases at J, with 13 bases between the two ends. Generated by immunoSEQ multiplex PCR, the TCRdb table keeps only in-frame clones and is missing some. The table shows over 140,000 clones, with 76% occurring only once. The sequencing sample was made of peripheral blood. V gene TRBV19 combines with J gene TRBJ2-4, with a weak D call TRBD2 (6 bases). This receptor was taken from an elderly woman with active or convalescent COVID-19. CDR3 DNA sequence: TGTGCCAGTACCCCCGGCGGGATAGCCAAAAACATTCAGTACTTC. Encoded protein: CASTPGGIAKNIQYF.